This TCR beta chain was observed in a study of cytomegalovirus exposure and HLA in healthy donors. Study-level findings and limits: Presence/absence analyses took donor sequencing depth as roughly uniform.

Points on this clone: What it binds is not known.

PCR employed 60 Vbeta and 13 Jbeta primers. Sequencing was performed with immunoSEQ multiplex PCR; in TCRdb, only in-frame clones are kept and a portion is missing. The sample contains approximately 59,000 clones, approximately 60% of which appear only once. The receptor comes from a man aged 25 to 45 in good health and CMV-seronegative. Sequenced sample: PBMCs.

The CDR3 region is CASSLIAGGYTF. CDR3 DNA: TGTGCCAGCAGCTTAATTGCAGGAGGCTACACCTTC. The V gene is TRBV7-2, the J gene TRBJ1-2; unclear D gene. V was clipped by 2 bases and J by 8 bases, with 9 bases between them. The CDR3 length is 12 residues. Germline CDR1 and CDR2: SGHTA and FQGNSA.